One and the same sample provided the 16 T cell receptor beta chains below, sequenced in a study of cytomegalovirus exposure and HLA in healthy donors. Use of 60 Vbeta and 13 Jbeta primers characterized the PCR. Clones were read by immunoSEQ multiplex PCR, and TCRdb kept only the in-frame ones, dropping some. The sample includes some 140,000 clones, 65% to 80% seen only once; the top ten take approximately 8.2%. The sequenced sample consisted of PBMCs. All receptors come from a woman between 50 and 59 years old in good health and CMV-seropositive.

This clone has more than one count but fewer than ten. The J gene is TRBJ1-2, the V gene TRBV7-8; D is perhaps TRBD1 (5 bases). The germline V and J ends were trimmed by 5 bases and 4 bases, with 17 bases remaining between them. The CDR3 length is 15 residues. Per germline, CDR1 SGHVS and CDR2 FQNEAQ. CDR3 sequence (DNA): TGTGCCAGCAGCGGCCGCAGGGATCTACTCTATGGCTACACCTTC. This sequence encodes CASSGRRDLLYGYTF.

The chain is built from TRBV7-2 and TRBJ2-6; 7 bases fit TRBD1. CDR1 is SGHTA, CDR2 FQGNSA, per germline. The CDR3 is made up of 18 amino acids. With V trimmed by 1 base and J by 1 base, 7 bases remained unmatched. CDR3 loop: CASSLVAGQASGANVLTF. CDR3 bases: TGTGCCAGCAGCTTAGTTGCCGGACAGGCGTCTGGGGCCAACGTCCTGACTTTC. The whole variable domain, filled in from reference TRBV7-2 and TRBJ2-6, reads GAGVSQSPSNKVTEKGKDVELRCDPISGHTALYWYRQSLGQGLEFLIYFQGNSAPDKSGLPSDRFSAERTGGSVSTLTIQRTQQEDSAVYLCASSLVAGQASGANVLTFGAGSRLTVL.

This chain connects TRBV27 to TRBJ2-1, with 8 bases matching TRBD2. Per germline, CDR1 MNHEY and CDR2 SMNVEV (reference sequence). This CDR3 contains 13 residues. V shed 0 bases, J shed 15 bases, and the junction held 7 bases outside the gene matches. The CDR3 coding sequence is TGTGCCAGCAGTTTATCCGTTGGGCGGGGGGTGTTCTTC. Amino acids: CASSLSVGRGVFF.

The chain uses TRBV28 and TRBJ2-1; TRBD2 aligns across 7 bases. This CDR3 is 14 amino acids long. The V gene's germline CDR1 is MDHEN and CDR2 SYDVKM. Trimming at V came to 4 bases and at J to 8 bases, leaving 8 bases not matched to a gene. The CDR3 here is CASSWGGVRDEQFF. The CDR3 DNA reads as TGTGCCAGCAGTTGGGGGGGAGTACGGGATGAGCAGTTCTTC.

The chain couples TRBV28 to TRBJ2-5; possible D gene TRBD1, 5 bases. Germline V gene sequence: CDR1 MDHEN, CDR2 SYDVKM. With 5 bases removed from V and 2 bases from J, the gap between germline ends came to 9 bases. This CDR3 region has 13 residues. For the CDR3, the DNA is TGTGCCAGCAGTGCCCCAGGGCAAGAGACCCAGTACTTC. This codes for CASSAPGQETQYF.

The chain combines TRBV2 with TRBJ1-2, with D perhaps matching TRBD1 (5 bases). Germline assignment: CDR1 SNHLY and CDR2 FYNNEI. The CDR3 runs to 16 residues. Trimming stripped 6 bases from V and 2 bases from J, with 19 bases between. The CDR3 reads CASRLIGGGINYGYTF. The DNA for the CDR3 is TGTGCCAGCAGACTCATAGGTGGGGGGATAAACTATGGCTACACCTTC.

The chain carries TRBV11-2 and TRBJ2-1; 13 bases are shared with TRBD2. With V trimmed by 3 bases and J by 6 bases, 5 bases remained unmatched. Germline V gene data show CDR1 as SGHAT and CDR2 as FQNNGV. The CDR3 extends over 16 amino acids. The CDR3 coding sequence is TGTGCCAGCAGCTTGGCACTAGCGGGGGGGCTCAATGAGCAGTTCTTC. It encodes CASSLALAGGLNEQFF.

CDR3 nucleotides: TGTGCCAGCAGTGAAAGGGGGCCAGGCACAGATACGCAGTATTTT. This encodes CASSERGPGTDTQYF. This chain links TRBV6-1 with TRBJ2-3; 7 nucleotides line up with TRBD1. This CDR3 comprises 15 residues. Looked up from germline, CDR1 is MNHNS and CDR2 is SASEGT. The junction had 3 bases not matched to a gene; V was cut back by 2 bases and J by 1 base.

This clone came up a few times. The chain joins TRBV5-1 to TRBJ2-5; the D gene is possibly TRBD1 (5 bases). In germline, CDR1 is SGHRS, CDR2 YFSETQ. Trimming pared 4 bases from V and 4 bases from J, leaving 17 bases between. This CDR3 is 15 amino acids long. CDR3 nucleotide sequence: TGCGCCAGCAGCCTAGGGGTTCCCGGCGGAGAGACCCAGTACTTC. Protein: CASSLGVPGGETQYF.

The chain combines TRBV5-1 with TRBJ2-7, with 11 positions matching TRBD2. The CDR3 has 15 amino acids. V trimming: 2 bases; J trimming: 4 bases; junction bases outside the gene matches: 5. Per the germline V gene, CDR1 is SGHRS and CDR2 is YFSETQ. As DNA, the CDR3 is TGCGCCAGCAGCTTTACTAGCGGGGGAGGGTACGAGCAGTACTTC. Encoded protein: CASSFTSGGGYEQYF.

J is TRBJ1-1 and V is TRBV19; no firm D call. Germline CDR1 LNHDA, CDR2 SQIVND (reference sequence). The length of the CDR3 is 18 residues. Trimming shortened V by 0 bases and J by 2 bases, and 19 bases separated the two germline ends. For the CDR3, the DNA is TGTGCCAGTAGTATAGATAGGGAGGACCAAGCCCTCAACACTGAAGCTTTCTTT. Protein: CASSIDREDQALNTEAFF.

This clone was seen more than once but under ten times. The chain links TRBV29-1 to TRBJ1-2; a weak D match, TRBD1 (6 bases). From germline, CDR1 is SQVTM and CDR2 ANQGSEA. V was pared by 7 bases and J by 5 bases, with 11 bases between. The CDR3 is made up of 11 amino acids. The CDR3 DNA reads TGCAGCGAAAAAACAGGGTATGGCTACACCTTC. Its translation is CSEKTGYGYTF.

CDR3 loop: CASSRLDNSYEKLFF. CDR3 sequence (DNA): TGTGCCAGCAGCCGCCTTGACAATTCATATGAAAAACTGTTTTTT. The J gene is TRBJ1-4, the V gene TRBV7-9; D ambiguous. V lost 5 bases to trimming and J lost 6 bases, with 16 bases between them. Germline values: CDR1 SEHNR, CDR2 FQNEAQ (reference sequence). The CDR3 has 15 amino acids.

The chain has TRBV6-1 and TRBJ2-7; possible D gene TRBD2, 6 bases. The V gene lost 2 bases and the J gene lost 3 bases, with 14 bases spanning the gap. The germline gives CDR1 MNHNS, CDR2 SASEGT. CDR3 length: 15 amino acids. CDR3 amino acids: CASSERRDLGYEQYF. The CDR3 DNA reads as TGTGCCAGCAGTGAAAGGCGGGACCTAGGCTACGAGCAGTACTTC.

This clone was picked up a small number of times. The V gene is TRBV6-1, the J gene TRBJ1-1; no clear D. The germline gives CDR1 MNHNS, CDR2 SASEGT. CDR3 length equals 13 residues. V lost 7 bases and J lost 3, with 12 bases in between. The chain's CDR3 is CASTFREDTEAFF. The CDR3 nucleotides are TGTGCCAGCACTTTCCGGGAAGACACTGAAGCTTTCTTT.

This clone was seen a handful of times. The sample has other DNA sequences that encode this CDR3 too. This chain links TRBV6-1 with TRBJ2-5, with TRBD1 as a possible D gene (5 bases). CDR1 and CDR2 from the germline V gene are MNHNS and SASEGT. Trimming took 2 bases from V and 5 from J, leaving 15 bases between them. CDR3 length: 15 residues. CDR3: CASSENQGAWETQYF. CDR3 nucleotides: TGTGCCAGCAGTGAAAATCAAGGGGCCTGGGAGACCCAGTACTTC.